The 10 T cell receptor beta chains below come from one sample, sequenced in a study of CD8 T cells in Susac syndrome. The RNA input was roughly 0.45 to 1 ug, and it was reverse transcribed with random hexamers. TCRdb re-called the immunoSEQ multiplex PCR reads through MiXCR, storing one row per CDR3 protein. Of 150,000 to 200,000 distinct CDR3 sequences in the sample, approximately 94% are singletons; the top ten hold roughly 0.099%. Input material: CD4+ T cells from PBMCs. The origin of the receptors is a human donor with multiple sclerosis.

This clonotype was seen just once. This chain links TRBV7-6 with TRBJ2-1; D remains unclear. V lost 5 bases and J 0 bases, leaving 11 bases between the germline ends. Germline-derived CDR1 and CDR2 are SGHVS and FNYEAQ. The CDR3 is 15 amino acids. CDR3 sequence (DNA): TGTGCCAGCAGCCTAAGCACGAGCTCCTACAATGAGCAGTTCTTC. As protein: CASSLSTSSYNEQFF.

The chain combines TRBV5-8 with TRBJ2-5, with a tentative D call TRBD1 (5 bases). The CDR3 spans 15 residues. The germline V gene encodes CDR1 SGHTS and CDR2 YDEGEE. V dropped 4 bases and J dropped 5 bases, with 18 bases sitting between them. Written as DNA, the CDR3 is TGTGCCAGCAGCCTTACAGGTCAACTGGGGGAGACCCAGTACTTC. This translates into CASSLTGQLGETQYF.

This chain uses TRBV12-3 or TRBV12-4 with TRBJ2-3; TRBD2 matches 14 bases. Trimming removed 3 bases from V and 7 bases from J; junction bases left unmatched: 24. The CDR3 covers 22 residues. The CDR3 nucleotides are TGTGCCAGCAGTTTCAAGCCCACCAGGGGACTAGCGGGAGCTATAGGGCATCATACGCAGTATTTT. This encodes CASSFKPTRGLAGAIGHHTQYF.

V is TRBV20-1 and J is TRBJ2-3; TRBD2 aligns across 9 bases. Germline lookup yields CDR1 DFQATT and CDR2 SNEGSKA (reference sequence). The CDR3 has 14 amino acids. V lost 2 bases to trimming and J lost 5 bases; unmatched junction nucleotides: 5. The CDR3 nucleotides are TGCAGTGCTAGACGGCGGGAGGGCGTAGATACGCAGTATTTT. Protein sequence: CSARRREGVDTQYF.

In its sample, this clonotype was seen once. The chain uses TRBV30 and TRBJ1-2; D might be TRBD1 (5 bases). CDR1 is GTSNPN, CDR2 SVGIG, per germline (reference sequence). The CDR3 loop spans 13 amino acids. V was pared by 2 bases and J by 12 bases, with 19 bases between. CDR3 protein: CAWSPPGAPAHTF. The CDR3 DNA follows: TGTGCCTGGAGTCCCCCCGGGGCCCCCGCCCACACCTTC. Full variable domain (missing parts from reference TRBV30 and TRBJ1-2): SQTIHQWPATLVQPVGSPLSLECTVEGTSNPNLYWYRQAAGRGLQLLFYSVGIGQISSEVPQNLSASRPQDRQFILSSKKLLLSDSGFYLCAWSPPGAPAHTFGSGTRLTVV.

The chain recombines TRBV5-1 with TRBJ2-1; 8 bases are a match to TRBD2. The CDR3 consists of 17 residues. Trimming took 0 bases from V and 7 from J; bases not matched to a gene: 12. Per the germline V gene, CDR1 is SGHRS and CDR2 is YFSETQ. Here the CDR3 reads CASSLEVGLGSRNEQFF. The CDR3 nucleotides are TGCGCCAGCAGCTTGGAAGTGGGACTAGGGTCTCGGAATGAGCAGTTCTTC. The variable domain in full, with the rest retrieved from reference TRBV5-1 and TRBJ2-1, is KAGVTQTPRYLIKTRGQQVTLSCSPISGHRSVSWYQQTPGQGLQFLFEYFSETQRNKGNFPGRFSGRQFSNSRSEMNVSTLELGDSALYLCASSLEVGLGSRNEQFFGPGTRLTVL.

This chain connects TRBV6-2 or TRBV6-3 to TRBJ2-2; the D gene is possibly TRBD2 (6 bases). The CDR3 consists of 12 residues. The V end lost 8 bases, the J end lost 3 bases, and 7 bases lay between the germline ends. Germline CDR1 and CDR2: MNHEY and SVGEGT. CDR3 protein: CASRLDTGELFF. The CDR3 DNA sequence: TGTGCCAGCCGACTAGACACCGGGGAGCTGTTTTTT.

The chain recombines TRBV5-4 with TRBJ1-1; 9 bases are shared with TRBD1. The germline V gene has CDR1 SGHNT and CDR2 YYREEE (reference sequence). Trimming removed 2 bases from V and 4 bases from J; junction bases left unmatched: 3. This CDR3 region has 14 residues. Here the CDR3 reads CASSLQGASTEAFF. The DNA for the CDR3 is TGTGCCAGCAGCTTACAGGGGGCTAGCACTGAAGCTTTCTTT.

This chain connects TRBV27 to TRBJ2-3; 9 bases match TRBD1. Germline trimming cut 6 bases from V and 1 base from J; bases unmatched to any gene: 5. CDR1 and CDR2 from the germline V gene are MNHEY and SMNVEV (reference sequence). The CDR3 totals 15 residues. The CDR3 region is CASRLRQGGTDTQYF. CDR3 DNA: TGTGCCAGCAGATTACGACAGGGGGGCACAGATACGCAGTATTTT.

The gene calls are TRBV18 and TRBJ2-2, with 7 bases identical to TRBD1. Per the germline V gene, CDR1 is KGHSH and CDR2 is LQKENI. CDR3 size: 14 residues. V lost 2 bases and J lost 6; bases outside the gene matches: 3. The CDR3 region is CASSPRGLAGELFF. CDR3 sequence (DNA): TGTGCCAGCTCACCAAGGGGGCTTGCCGGGGAGCTGTTTTTT.